This TCR beta chain was recorded in a study of regulatory T cells in long-lasting Graves disease. The study's findings and limits: The small sample size may have reduced accuracy. Among the persistent patients, 2,741 public clonotypes were shared, more than the 950 to 1,000 shared among new patients.

Sample time point: newly diagnosed GD, antithyroid drugs for less than 3 months. RNA from PBMCs was the source of the TCR library. Both iRepertoire HTBI primers and Arm-PCR of CDR3 regions were used to build the TCR beta libraries. TCRdb re-analysed the multiplex PCR reads in MiXCR, keeping a single row per CDR3 protein. The table shows roughly 430,000 distinct CDR3 sequences, with 15% to 20% occurring only once. The CDR3 contains 17 residues. Deletions cut 3 bases from V and 6 bases from J, with 21 bases between. In germline, CDR1 is LNHDA, CDR2 SQIVND (reference sequence). This clonotype came up many times. Its antigen remains unidentified. These data were also reused for a study on T cells in Graves' hyperthyroidism and ophthalmopathy. That work states: Carried out on the TCR CDR3, a first-round RT-PCR used the HTBI primer set. In the blood, most expanded thyroid clonotypes above 0.001 appeared as well.

This receptor was obtained from a young woman with Graves disease. The sequenced sample was peripheral blood mononuclear cells (PBMCs), obtained at new diagnosis, from a patient treated with antithyroid drugs. The chain uses TRBV19 and TRBJ2-1; weak D call: TRBD2 (6 bases). The CDR3 bases are TGTGCCAGTAGTATCTCCCCCCCGGGAGTGGGGGGCAATGAGCAGTTCTTC. Translating it yields CASSISPPGVGGNEQFF.